The rows below give T cell receptor beta chains drawn from one sample of a study of OX40 agonist ivuxolimab in advanced cancers. TCRdb's table, derived via immunoSEQ multiplex PCR, lists solely in-frame clones and lacks some. The sample contains over 35,000 clones, about 82% of which appear only once. The sample in question was CD4+ or CD8+ T cells sorted from blood, obtained in a trial of the OX40 agonist ivuxolimab. The receptors here all came from an adult with an advanced solid tumor such as melanoma, head and neck, liver or kidney cancer. Both conserved end residues are part of each CDR3. The order of the fields is D gene, V gene, J gene, clone size, CDR3 DNA, CDR3 protein. The D gene is left open where the match is weak. Expanded clones get a size class; other rows say once, few or many, or leave the size out.

>TRBD1|TRBV2|TRBJ1-4|.
TGTGCCAGCACCCTACAGGGGGTCGGTGAAAAACTGTTTTTT
CASTLQGVGEKLFF
>.|TRBV5-4|TRBJ2-5|.
TGTGCCAGCAGTCGGCTCGGGGGTCGGGAGACCCAGTACTTC
CASSRLGGRETQYF
>.|TRBV30|TRBJ2-7|.
TGTGCCTGGAGTGACTTAGGACACCTCGTCCTCTACGAGCAGTACTTC
CAWSDLGHLVLYEQYF
>TRBD1|TRBV28|TRBJ2-3|.
TGTGCCAGCAGTTTATGGGACAGGGACTCTTTGAATACGCAGTATTTT
CASSLWDRDSLNTQYF
>.|TRBV6-5|TRBJ1-2|.
TGTGCCAGCAGTTACGGGGTCTATGGCTACACCTTC
CASSYGVYGYTF
>.|TRBV27|TRBJ1-1|.
TGTGCCAGCAGCCTAAGGACGGGCACTGAAGCTTTCTTT
CASSLRTGTEAFF
>TRBD1|TRBV29-1|TRBJ2-3|.
TGCAGCGTCGGACAGGCCTTAAGCACAGATACGCAGTATTTT
CSVGQALSTDTQYF
>.|TRBV6-5|TRBJ2-1|.
TGTGCCAGCAGTTACGTGTTGCGGGGGCAGTTCTTC
CASSYVLRGQFF
>.|TRBV28|TRBJ1-1|few
TGTGCCAGCAGTTTATCAGGGAACGGGAACACTGAAGCTTTCTTT
CASSLSGNGNTEAFF
>.|TRBV7-2|TRBJ1-1|.
TGTGCCAGCAGCTTAACAGGAAGAATGGCTGAAGCTTTCTTT
CASSLTGRMAEAFF
>TRBD1|TRBV5-4|TRBJ1-6|.
TGTGCCAGCAGCCCAGGGACAGAATATAATTCACCCCTCCACTTT
CASSPGTEYNSPLHF
>.|TRBV4-3|TRBJ2-1|.
TGCGCCAGCAGCCAAGATGGGCGTGGAGAGCAGTTCTTC
CASSQDGRGEQFF
>.|TRBV4-1|TRBJ1-4|.
TGCGCCAGCAGCCAAGGGAAATCTGGGTTTAATGAAAAACTGTTTTTT
CASSQGKSGFNEKLFF
>TRBD1|TRBV4-3|TRBJ1-6|.
TGCGCCAGCAGCCAAGTTCAGGGGGCTTCACCCCTCCACTTT
CASSQVQGASPLHF
>.|TRBV5-4|TRBJ1-5|.
TGTGCTCGGCGGTCTACCCCAAATCAGCCCCAGCATTTT
CARRSTPNQPQHF
>TRBD1|TRBV10-3|TRBJ2-7|.
TGTGCCATCACGGACAGGGTGGACGAGCAGTACTTC
CAITDRVDEQYF
>.|TRBV27|TRBJ1-2|medium-sized
TGTGCCAGCGGGCCTGGGGGGGTGGACTATGGCTACACCTTC
CASGPGGVDYGYTF